This record covers a single T cell receptor beta chain. V dropped 2 bases and J dropped 0; count of bases not matched to a gene: 3. The CDR3 extends over 16 amino acids. CDR1 and CDR2 from the germline V gene are MNHEY and SMNVEV (reference sequence). The data were obtained in a study of blood T cell repertoires in COVID-19. Study context: Specimens from acute and convalescent COVID-19 originated in the United States, Italy and Spain.

The repertoire was sequenced with immunoSEQ multiplex PCR; TCRdb's copy has only in-frame clones and lacks some. This sample yields 250,000 or so clones, of which over 80% are seen a single time; 4.1% belongs to the top ten. The chain couples TRBV27 to TRBJ1-4; 7 nucleotides agree with TRBD1. Material: PBMCs or T cells enriched from blood (not recorded which). This TCR derives from a woman in her twenties or thirties with acute COVID-19. The CDR3 is CASSLRGTATNEKLFF. DNA for the CDR3: TGTGCCAGCAGTTTACGGGGGACAGCAACTAATGAAAAACTGTTTTTT.